This T cell receptor beta chain was retrieved from a study of T cells in Graves' hyperthyroidism and ophthalmopathy. About the research overall: Specimen type is peripheral blood, collected at initial diagnosis prior to any treatment.

Study-wide points: Progression to ophthalmopathy was predicted a median of approximately 6.4 months early.

Patients showing uncontrolled infection, other autoimmune disease, pregnancy or lactation were ineligible. Each diagnosis drew on symptoms, thyroxine, TRAb, thyroid ultrasound and orbital computed tomography findings. TCR beta CDR3 regions were amplified from RNA transcripts. Carried out on the TCR CDR3, a first-round RT-PCR used the HTBI primer set. In TCRdb, the multiplex PCR reads were re-called with MiXCR into one record per CDR3 protein. This sample yields hundreds of thousands of distinct CDR3 sequences, of which roughly 15% are seen a single time; around 14% belongs to the top ten. Germline values: CDR1 DFQATT, CDR2 SNEGSKA (reference sequence). CDR3 length equals 13 residues. Germline trimming cut 5 bases from V and 3 bases from J; bases unmatched to any gene: 4. This clonotype was seen many times. The antigen remains unidentified.

The sample taken for sequencing was blood. The receptor was isolated from a man younger than 35 with Graves' ophthalmopathy. V gene TRBV20-1 combines with J gene TRBJ2-3; 8 bases are shared with TRBD1. The CDR3 region is CSARTGPTDTQYF. CDR3 in DNA: TGCAGTGCTCGGACAGGGCCAACAGATACGCAGTATTTT.